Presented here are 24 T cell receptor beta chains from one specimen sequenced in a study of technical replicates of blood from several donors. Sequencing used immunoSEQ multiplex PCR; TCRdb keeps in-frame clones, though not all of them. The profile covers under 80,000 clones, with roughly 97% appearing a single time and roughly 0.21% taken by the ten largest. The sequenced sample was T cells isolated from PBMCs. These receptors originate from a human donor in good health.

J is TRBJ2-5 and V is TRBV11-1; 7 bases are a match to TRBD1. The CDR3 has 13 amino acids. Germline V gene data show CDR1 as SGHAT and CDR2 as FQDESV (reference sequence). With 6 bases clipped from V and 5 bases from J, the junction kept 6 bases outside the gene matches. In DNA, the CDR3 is TGTGCCAGCAGTAAGGGGGCAGGGGAGACCCAGTACTTC. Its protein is CASSKGAGETQYF.

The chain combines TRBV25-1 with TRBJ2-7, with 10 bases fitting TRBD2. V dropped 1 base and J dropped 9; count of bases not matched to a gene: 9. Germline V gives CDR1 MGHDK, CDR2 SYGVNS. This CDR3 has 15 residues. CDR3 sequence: CASSEWHLAGEGQYF. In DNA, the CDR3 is TGTGCCAGCAGTGAATGGCACCTAGCGGGAGAGGGGCAGTACTTC.

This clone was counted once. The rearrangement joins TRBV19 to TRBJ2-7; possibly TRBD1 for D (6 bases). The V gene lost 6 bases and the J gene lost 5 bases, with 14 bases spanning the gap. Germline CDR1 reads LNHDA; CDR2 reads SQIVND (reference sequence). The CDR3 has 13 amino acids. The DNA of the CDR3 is TGTGCCAGTAGCACCCCTTACAGGGACGAGCAGTACTTC. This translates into CASSTPYRDEQYF.

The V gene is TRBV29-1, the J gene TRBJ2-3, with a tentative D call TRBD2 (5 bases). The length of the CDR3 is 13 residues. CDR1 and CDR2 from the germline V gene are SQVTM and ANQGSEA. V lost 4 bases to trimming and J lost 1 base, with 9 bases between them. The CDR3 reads CSVGRDGTDTQYF. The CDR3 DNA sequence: TGCAGCGTTGGCCGGGATGGCACAGATACGCAGTATTTT.

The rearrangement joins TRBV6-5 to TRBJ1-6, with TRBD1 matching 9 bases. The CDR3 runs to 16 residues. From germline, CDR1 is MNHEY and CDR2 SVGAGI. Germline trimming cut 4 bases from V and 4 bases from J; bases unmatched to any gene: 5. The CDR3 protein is CASSSRTGVYNSPLHF. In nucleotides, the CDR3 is TGTGCCAGCAGTTCCCGGACAGGGGTTTATAATTCACCCCTCCACTTT.

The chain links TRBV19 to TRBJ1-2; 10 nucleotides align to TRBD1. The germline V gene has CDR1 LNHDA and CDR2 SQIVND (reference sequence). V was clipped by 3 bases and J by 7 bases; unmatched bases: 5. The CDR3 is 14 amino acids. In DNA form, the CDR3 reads TGTGCCAGTAGTATTAGAGGGGACAGGGGTGGCTACACCTTC. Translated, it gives CASSIRGDRGGYTF.

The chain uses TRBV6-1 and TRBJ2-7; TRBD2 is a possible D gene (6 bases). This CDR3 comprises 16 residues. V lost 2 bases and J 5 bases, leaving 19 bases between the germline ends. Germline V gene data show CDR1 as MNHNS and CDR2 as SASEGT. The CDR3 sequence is CASSEMILRDGHEQYF. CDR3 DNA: TGTGCCAGCAGTGAAATGATCTTGCGGGACGGCCACGAGCAGTACTTC.

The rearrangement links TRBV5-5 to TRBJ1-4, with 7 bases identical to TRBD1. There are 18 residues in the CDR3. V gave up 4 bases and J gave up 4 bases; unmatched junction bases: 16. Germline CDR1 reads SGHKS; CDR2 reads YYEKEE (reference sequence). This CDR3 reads CASSPGTDQVQGNEKLFF. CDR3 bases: TGTGCCAGCAGCCCAGGGACAGACCAGGTTCAGGGTAATGAAAAACTGTTTTTT.

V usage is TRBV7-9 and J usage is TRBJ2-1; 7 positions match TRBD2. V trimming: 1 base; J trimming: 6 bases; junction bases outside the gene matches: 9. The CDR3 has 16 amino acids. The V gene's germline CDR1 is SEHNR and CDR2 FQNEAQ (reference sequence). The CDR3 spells CASSLGGGYDGNEQFF. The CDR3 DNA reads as TGTGCCAGCAGCTTAGGCGGGGGTTACGACGGCAATGAGCAGTTCTTC. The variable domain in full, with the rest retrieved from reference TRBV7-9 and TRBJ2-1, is DTGVSQNPRHKITKRGQNVTFRCDPISEHNRLYWYRQTLGQGPEFLTYFQNEAQLEKSRLLSDRFSAERPKGSFSTLEIQRTEQGDSAMYLCASSLGGGYDGNEQFFGPGTRLTVL.

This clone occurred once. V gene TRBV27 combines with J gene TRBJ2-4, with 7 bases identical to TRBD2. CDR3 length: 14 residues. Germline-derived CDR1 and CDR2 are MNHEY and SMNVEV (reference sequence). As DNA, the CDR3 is TGTGCGTCTTCCCGCGGGGGAGCCAAAAACATTCAGTACTTC. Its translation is CASSRGGAKNIQYF.

Here the CDR3 reads CASSETGTGVYAEAFF. The DNA for the CDR3 is TGTGCCAGCAGTGAGACCGGGACAGGGGTATACGCTGAAGCTTTCTTT. The rearrangement uses TRBV2 and TRBJ1-1; TRBD1 aligns across 10 bases. V trimming: 3 bases; J trimming: 6 bases; junction bases outside the gene matches: 10. The CDR3 consists of 16 residues. CDR1 and CDR2 from the germline V gene are SNHLY and FYNNEI.

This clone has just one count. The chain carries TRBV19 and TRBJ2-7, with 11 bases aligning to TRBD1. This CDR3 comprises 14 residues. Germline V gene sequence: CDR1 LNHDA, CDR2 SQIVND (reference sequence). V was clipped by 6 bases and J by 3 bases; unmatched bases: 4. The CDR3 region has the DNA TGTGCCAGTAGCCTCGGGACAGGGGGCTACGAGCAGTACTTC. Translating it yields CASSLGTGGYEQYF.

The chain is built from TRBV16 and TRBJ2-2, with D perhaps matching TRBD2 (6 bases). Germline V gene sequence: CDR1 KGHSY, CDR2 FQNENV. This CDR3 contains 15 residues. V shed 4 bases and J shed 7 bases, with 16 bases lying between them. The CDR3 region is CASSPVRGTSGELFF. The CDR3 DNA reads TGTGCCAGCAGCCCCGTGCGCGGGACGAGCGGGGAGCTGTTTTTT. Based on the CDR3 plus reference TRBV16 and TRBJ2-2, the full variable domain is GEEVAQTPKHLVRGEGQKAKLYCAPIKGHSYVFWYQQVLKNEFKFLISFQNENVFDETGMPKERFSAKCLPNSPCSLEIQATKLEDSAVYFCASSPVRGTSGELFFGEGSRLTVL.

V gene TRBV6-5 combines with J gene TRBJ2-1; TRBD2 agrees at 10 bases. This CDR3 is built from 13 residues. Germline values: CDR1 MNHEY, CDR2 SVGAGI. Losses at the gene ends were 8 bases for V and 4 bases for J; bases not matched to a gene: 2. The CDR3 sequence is CASRTSGYNEQFF. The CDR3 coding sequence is TGTGCCAGCCGGACTAGCGGATACAATGAGCAGTTCTTC.

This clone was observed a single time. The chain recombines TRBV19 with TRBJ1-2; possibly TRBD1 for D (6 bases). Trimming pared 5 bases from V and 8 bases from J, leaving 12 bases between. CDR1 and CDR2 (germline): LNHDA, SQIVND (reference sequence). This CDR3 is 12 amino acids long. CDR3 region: CASSPDRIGYTF. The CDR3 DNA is TGTGCCAGTAGTCCAGACAGGATCGGCTACACCTTC.

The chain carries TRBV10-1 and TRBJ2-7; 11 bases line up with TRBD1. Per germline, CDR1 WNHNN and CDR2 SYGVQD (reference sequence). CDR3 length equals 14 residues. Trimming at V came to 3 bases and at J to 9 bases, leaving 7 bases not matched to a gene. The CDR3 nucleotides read TGCGCCAGCAGTGATCCGGGACAGGGGGTCTGGCAGTACTTC. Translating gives CASSDPGQGVWQYF.

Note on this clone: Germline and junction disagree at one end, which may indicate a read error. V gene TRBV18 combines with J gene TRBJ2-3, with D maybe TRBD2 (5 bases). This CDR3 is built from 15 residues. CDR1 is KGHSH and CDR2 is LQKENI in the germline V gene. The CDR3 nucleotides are TGTGCCAGCTCTCCACCTACTTCGGGGAAACATACGCAGTATTTT. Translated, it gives CASSPPTSGKHTQYF.

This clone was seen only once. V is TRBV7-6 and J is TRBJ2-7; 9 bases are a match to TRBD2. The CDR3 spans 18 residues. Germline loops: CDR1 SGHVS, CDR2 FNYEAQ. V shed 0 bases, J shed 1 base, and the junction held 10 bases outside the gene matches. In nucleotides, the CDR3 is TGTGCCAGCAGCTTAGCGGCCGCGGGAGGGCCTAGTTCCTACGAGCAGTACTTC. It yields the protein CASSLAAAGGPSSYEQYF. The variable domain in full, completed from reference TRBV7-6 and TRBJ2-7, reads GAGVSQSPRYKVTKRGQDVALRCDPISGHVSLYWYRQALGQGPEFLTYFNYEAQQDKSGLPNDRFSAERPEGSISTLTIQRTEQRDSAMYRCASSLAAAGGPSSYEQYFGPGTRLTVT.

The CDR3 here is CAWSGMRSSYNEQFF. CDR3 coding DNA: TGTGCCTGGAGTGGGATGCGGAGCTCCTACAATGAGCAGTTCTTC. The V gene is TRBV30, the J gene TRBJ2-1; D gene unclear. CDR3 size: 15 residues. The ends were cut back, 1 base at V and 0 bases at J, with 10 bases in the middle. Germline CDR1 is GTSNPN and CDR2 is SVGIG (reference sequence).

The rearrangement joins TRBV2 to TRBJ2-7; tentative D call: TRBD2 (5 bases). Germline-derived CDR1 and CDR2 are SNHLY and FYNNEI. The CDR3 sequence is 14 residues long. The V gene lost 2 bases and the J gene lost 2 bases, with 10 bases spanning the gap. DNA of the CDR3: TGTGCCAGCAGTGAACTAGCCTCCGCCTACGAGCAGTACTTC. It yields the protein CASSELASAYEQYF.

This CDR3 is CASSPRDSPDEEQYF. The CDR3 nucleotides read TGTGCCAGCAGCCCTAGGGACTCCCCAGACGAAGAGCAGTACTTC. The chain has TRBV7-6 and TRBJ2-7, with D maybe TRBD2 (6 bases). V was shortened by 5 bases and J by 7 bases, with 21 bases between the two germline ends. CDR1 SGHVS and CDR2 FNYEAQ come from the germline V gene. The CDR3 is 15 residues long.

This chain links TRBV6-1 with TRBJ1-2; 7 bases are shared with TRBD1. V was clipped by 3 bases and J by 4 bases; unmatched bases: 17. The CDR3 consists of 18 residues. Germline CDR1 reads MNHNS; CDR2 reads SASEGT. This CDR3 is CASSERGPTGALGYGYTF. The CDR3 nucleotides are TGTGCCAGCAGTGAGAGGGGCCCCACAGGGGCCCTCGGCTATGGCTACACCTTC.

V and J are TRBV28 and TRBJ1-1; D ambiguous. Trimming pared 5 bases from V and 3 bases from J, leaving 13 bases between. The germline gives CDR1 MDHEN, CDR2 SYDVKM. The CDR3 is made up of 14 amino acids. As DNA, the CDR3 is TGTGCCAGCAGTCAACGGGAGCTTTACACTGAAGCTTTCTTT. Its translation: CASSQRELYTEAFF.

This CDR3 reads CASSFTYMAEAFF. The CDR3 DNA reads TGTGCCAGCAGCTTTACTTATATGGCTGAAGCTTTCTTT. The chain recombines TRBV7-8 with TRBJ1-1; D is uncertain. Germline V gives CDR1 SGHVS, CDR2 FQNEAQ. This CDR3 region has 13 residues. V was shortened by 3 bases and J by 6 bases, with 11 bases between the two germline ends.